Below, 11 T cell receptor beta chains from the same sample are listed, as sequenced in a study of sequential checkpoint blockade in melanoma. Generated by immunoSEQ multiplex PCR, the TCRdb table keeps only in-frame clones and is missing some. The data show about 15,000 clones, 60% to 75% seen once. The treatment: randomized to nivolumab then ipilimumab (arm A) or the reverse (arm B). The sample in question was CD8+ T cells sorted from blood (inferred from file names), obtained from a patient given nivolumab and ipilimumab in sequence. The receptor source for this set is a human donor with melanoma.

The chain carries TRBV7-9 and TRBJ2-1, with TRBD1 matching 7 bases. V was clipped by 5 bases and J by 12 bases; unmatched bases: 10. The germline CDR1 and CDR2 sequences are SEHNR and FQNEAQ (reference sequence). The length of the CDR3 is 13 residues. This CDR3 is CASSTKQGPSQFF. CDR3 nucleotides: TGTGCCAGCAGCACGAAACAGGGGCCCTCGCAGTTCTTC.

J is TRBJ2-2 and V is TRBV7-9, with D possibly matching TRBD2 (7 bases). Trimming left V 1 base short and J 4 bases short, with 16 bases between. The CDR3 spans 17 residues. Germline V gene data show CDR1 as SEHNR and CDR2 as FQNEAQ (reference sequence). The CDR3 DNA reads TGTGCCAGCAGCTTAGGAGTGGCGGGGGCGGTCACCGGGGAGCTGTTTTTT. Translation gives CASSLGVAGAVTGELFF.

The DNA for the CDR3 is TGTGCCAGCAGCTTTTCGAGGGCCGAGCAGTACTTC. It codes for CASSFSRAEQYF. The gene calls are TRBV11-3 and TRBJ2-7; tentatively, D is TRBD2 (5 bases). CDR3 size: 12 residues. In germline, CDR1 is SGHNT, CDR2 YENEEA. The ends were cut back, 3 bases at V and 6 bases at J, with 9 bases in the middle.

This rearrangement joins TRBV4-3 to TRBJ2-7; the match to TRBD2 covers 15 bases. The V and J ends lost 4 bases and 5 bases, in that order; junction bases with no gene match: 12. This CDR3 comprises 18 residues. The V gene's germline CDR1 is LGHNA and CDR2 YSLEER. CDR3 region: CASSPGLAGGRGEHEQYF. Written as DNA, the CDR3 is TGCGCCAGCAGCCCGGGACTAGCGGGAGGCCGGGGGGAACACGAGCAGTACTTC.

The V call is TRBV6-6, the J call TRBJ2-1; D is possibly TRBD2 (5 bases). The CDR3 has 13 amino acids. Trimming pared 0 bases from V and 9 bases from J, leaving 9 bases between. CDR1 and CDR2 (germline): MNHNY, SVGAGI (reference sequence). The CDR3 is CASSYSAGGEQFF. CDR3 sequence (DNA): TGTGCCAGCAGTTACTCGGCCGGAGGTGAGCAGTTCTTC.

The V call is TRBV7-9, the J call TRBJ2-1; the match to TRBD2 covers 9 bases. The germline CDR1 and CDR2 sequences are SEHNR and FQNEAQ (reference sequence). Trimming cost V 1 base and J 9 bases; bases outside gene matches: 10. CDR3 length: 16 residues. In nucleotides, the CDR3 is TGTGCCAGCAGCTTAGTTGCGGGAGGGCCTGAGGGTGAGCAGTTCTTC. It codes for CASSLVAGGPEGEQFF.

The chain combines TRBV27 with TRBJ1-1, with D possibly TRBD1 on 5 matching bases. V was clipped by 6 bases and J by 2 bases, with 10 bases between them. Germline values: CDR1 MNHEY, CDR2 SMNVEV (reference sequence). This CDR3 contains 13 residues. CDR3 in amino acids: CASSPWGNTEAFF. CDR3 in DNA: TGTGCCAGCAGCCCATGGGGCAACACTGAAGCTTTCTTT.

The V gene is TRBV7-9, the J gene TRBJ1-2; 10 bases line up with TRBD1. The J segment lost 4 bases and the V segment lost 1 base, leaving 12 bases of the junction unmatched. This CDR3 contains 18 residues. In germline, CDR1 is SEHNR, CDR2 FQNEAQ (reference sequence). This CDR3 reads CASSLGDRGSLLGYGYTF. CDR3 in DNA: TGTGCCAGCAGCTTAGGGGACAGGGGTTCCCTGCTAGGCTATGGCTACACCTTC.

This clone was observed a handful of times. The CDR3 nucleotides are TGTGCTAGTGCCCTAGACAGGGGACCTCCTTTTACGCAGTATTTT. It yields the protein CASALDRGPPFTQYF. The gene calls are TRBV12-5 and TRBJ2-3, with 8 bases matching TRBD1. CDR1 and CDR2 (germline): LGHNT, FRNRAP. This CDR3 has 15 residues. The trim removed 7 bases at V and 8 bases at J, leaving 14 bases unmatched.

This clone was counted a few times. The chain combines TRBV21-1 with TRBJ2-7; TRBD2 is the table's D call and was not checked against the DNA. TRBV21-1 is flagged as a pseudogene. The length of the CDR3 is 20 residues. The CDR3 region has the DNA TGTGCCAGCAGCAAAGCAACGGGGGGACTAGCGGGAGTCCAACGACACGAGCAGTACTTC. It yields the protein CASSKATGGLAGVQRHEQYF.

V gene TRBV18 combines with J gene TRBJ2-7; 8 bases are a match to TRBD1. The CDR3 is 15 residues long. From germline, CDR1 is KGHSH and CDR2 LQKENI. V trimming: 2 bases; J trimming: 0 bases; junction bases outside the gene matches: 3. CDR3 region: CASSPGQGASYEQYF. In DNA, the CDR3 is TGTGCCAGCTCACCAGGGCAGGGGGCCTCCTACGAGCAGTACTTC.